The next 5 T cell receptor beta chains were all read from a single sample in a study of blood T cell repertoires in COVID-19. Assay: immunoSEQ multiplex PCR; the TCRdb copy retains only in-frame clones and omits some. The sample lists around 75,000 clones, about four fifths seen once, with less than 5.5% in the top ten. Sequencing used peripheral blood. The source is an elderly woman with active or convalescent COVID-19.

The CDR3 protein is CATKRGQNNEQFF. The CDR3 region has the DNA TGTGCCACCAAGCGGGGGCAGAACAATGAGCAGTTCTTC. This sequence joins TRBV15 and TRBJ2-1, with 8 bases fitting TRBD2. The length of the CDR3 is 13 residues. Trimming cost V 7 bases and J 5 bases; bases outside gene matches: 4. Germline lookup yields CDR1 LNHNV and CDR2 YYDKDF (reference sequence).

This chain joins TRBV5-1 and TRBJ1-4; TRBD1 is a possible D gene (6 bases). Germline V CDR1 and CDR2: SGHRS, YFSETQ. This CDR3 is built from 15 residues. V gave up 0 bases and J gave up 13 bases, with 19 bases separating them. The CDR3 sequence is CASSLASGGLRTLFF. DNA of the CDR3: TGCGCCAGCAGCTTGGCGTCGGGGGGCCTGCGGACACTGTTTTTT. Drawing the rest from reference TRBV5-1 and TRBJ1-4, the complete variable domain is KAGVTQTPRYLIKTRGQQVTLSCSPISGHRSVSWYQQTPGQGLQFLFEYFSETQRNKGNFPGRFSGRQFSNSRSEMNVSTLELGDSALYLCASSLASGGLRTLFFGSGTQLSVL.

The CDR3 region is CASKKKGFGEKLFF. CDR3 DNA: TGTGCCAGCAAAAAAAAGGGGTTTGGTGAAAAACTGTTTTTT. The rearrangement uses TRBV21-1 and TRBJ1-4; TRBD1 reflects the table's D call only, with no check against the DNA. TRBV21-1 is shown as a pseudogene. The CDR3 extends over 14 amino acids.

V gene TRBV20-1 combines with J gene TRBJ2-3; D uncertain. The CDR3 contains 11 residues. V gave up 4 bases and J gave up 7 bases, with 9 bases separating them. The V gene's germline CDR1 is DFQATT and CDR2 SNEGSKA (reference sequence). The CDR3 protein is CSAKHPYTQYF. Here the CDR3 DNA reads TGCAGTGCTAAACATCCCTATACGCAGTATTTT.

This clone has just a few counts. This chain uses TRBV28 with TRBJ2-7; 7 nucleotides align to TRBD2. This CDR3 comprises 14 residues. Germline CDR1 and CDR2: MDHEN and SYDVKM. Trimming removed 7 bases from V and 2 bases from J; junction bases left unmatched: 8. The CDR3 sequence is CASIEGGRPYEQYF. Written as DNA, the CDR3 is TGTGCCAGCATTGAGGGCGGGAGACCCTACGAGCAGTACTTC. The full variable domain, in which reference TRBV28 and TRBJ2-7 provide the parts outside the CDR3, is DVKVTQSSRYLVKRTGEKVFLECVQDMDHENMFWYRQDPGLGLRLIYFSYDVKMKEKGDIPEGYSVSREKKERFSLILESASTNQTSMYLCASIEGGRPYEQYFGPGTRLTVT.